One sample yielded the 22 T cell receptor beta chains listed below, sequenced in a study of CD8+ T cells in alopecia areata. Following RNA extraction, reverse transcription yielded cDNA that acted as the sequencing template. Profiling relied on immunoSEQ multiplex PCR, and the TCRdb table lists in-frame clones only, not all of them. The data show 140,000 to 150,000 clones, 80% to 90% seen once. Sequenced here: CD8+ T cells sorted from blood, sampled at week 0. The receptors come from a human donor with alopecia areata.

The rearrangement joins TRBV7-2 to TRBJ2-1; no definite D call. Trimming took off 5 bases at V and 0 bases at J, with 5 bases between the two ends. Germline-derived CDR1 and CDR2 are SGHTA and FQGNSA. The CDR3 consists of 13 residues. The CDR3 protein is CASSADSYNEQFF. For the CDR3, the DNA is TGTGCCAGCAGCGCCGACTCCTACAATGAGCAGTTCTTC.

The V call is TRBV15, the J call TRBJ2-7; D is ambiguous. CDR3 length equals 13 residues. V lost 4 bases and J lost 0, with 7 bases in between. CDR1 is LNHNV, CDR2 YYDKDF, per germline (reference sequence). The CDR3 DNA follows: TGTGCCACCAGCATAGCATACTCCTACGAGCAGTACTTC. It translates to CATSIAYSYEQYF.

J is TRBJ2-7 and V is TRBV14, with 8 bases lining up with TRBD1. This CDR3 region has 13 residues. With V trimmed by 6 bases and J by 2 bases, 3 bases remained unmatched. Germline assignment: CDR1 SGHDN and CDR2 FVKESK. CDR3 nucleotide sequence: TGTGCCAGCAGACCGACAGGGGCCTACGAGCAGTACTTC. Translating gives CASRPTGAYEQYF.

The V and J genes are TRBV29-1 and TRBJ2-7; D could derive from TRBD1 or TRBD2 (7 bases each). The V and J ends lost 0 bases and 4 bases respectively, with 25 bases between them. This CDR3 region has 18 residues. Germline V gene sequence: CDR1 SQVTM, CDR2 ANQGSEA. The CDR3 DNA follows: TGCAGCGTTGAAGAGGGAGGGGGCCATACGGGAGTTCAATACGAGCAGTACTTC. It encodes CSVEEGGGHTGVQYEQYF.

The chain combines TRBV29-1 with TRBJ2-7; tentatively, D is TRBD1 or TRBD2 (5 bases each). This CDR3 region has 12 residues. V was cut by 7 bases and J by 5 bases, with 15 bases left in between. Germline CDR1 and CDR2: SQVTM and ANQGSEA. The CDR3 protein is CSAYAGTHEQYF. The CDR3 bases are TGCAGCGCCTACGCAGGGACCCACGAGCAGTACTTC.

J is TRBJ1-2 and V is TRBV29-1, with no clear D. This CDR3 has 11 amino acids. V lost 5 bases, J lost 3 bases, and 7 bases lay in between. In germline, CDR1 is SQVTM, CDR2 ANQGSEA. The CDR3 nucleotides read TGCAGCGTTCGCTTGGACTATGGCTACACCTTC. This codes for CSVRLDYGYTF.

The CDR3 nucleotides read TGTGCCAGCAGGACCCTAGCGGTGGGCGCAGATACGCAGTATTTT. Translated: CASRTLAVGADTQYF. The chain joins TRBV6-1 to TRBJ2-3; 7 bases align to TRBD2. V dropped 6 bases and J dropped 4; count of bases not matched to a gene: 10. Germline CDR1 MNHNS, CDR2 SASEGT. The CDR3 length is 15 residues.

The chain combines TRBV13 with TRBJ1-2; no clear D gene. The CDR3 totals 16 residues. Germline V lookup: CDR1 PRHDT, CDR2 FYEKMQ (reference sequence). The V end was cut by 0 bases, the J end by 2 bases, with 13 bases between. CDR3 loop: CASSLGTAVPNYGYTF. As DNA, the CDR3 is TGTGCCAGCAGCTTAGGCACGGCAGTCCCCAACTATGGCTACACCTTC.

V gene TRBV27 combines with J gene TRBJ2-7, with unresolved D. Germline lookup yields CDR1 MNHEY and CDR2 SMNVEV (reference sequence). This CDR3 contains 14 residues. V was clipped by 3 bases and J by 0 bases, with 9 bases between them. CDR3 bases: TGTGCCAGCAGTTTGCGGCGTCTCTCCTACGAGCAGTACTTC. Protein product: CASSLRRLSYEQYF.

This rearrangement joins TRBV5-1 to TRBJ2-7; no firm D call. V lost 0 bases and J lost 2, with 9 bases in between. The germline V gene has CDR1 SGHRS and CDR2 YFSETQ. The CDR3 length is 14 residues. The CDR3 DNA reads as TGCGCCAGCAGCTTGGAGGACCAGGCCTACGAGCAGTACTTC. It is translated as CASSLEDQAYEQYF.

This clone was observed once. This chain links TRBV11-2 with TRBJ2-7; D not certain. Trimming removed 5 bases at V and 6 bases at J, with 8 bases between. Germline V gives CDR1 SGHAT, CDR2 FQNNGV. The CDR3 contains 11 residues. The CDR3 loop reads CASSGSPEQYF. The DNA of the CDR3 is TGTGCCAGCAGCGGATCCCCCGAGCAGTACTTC.

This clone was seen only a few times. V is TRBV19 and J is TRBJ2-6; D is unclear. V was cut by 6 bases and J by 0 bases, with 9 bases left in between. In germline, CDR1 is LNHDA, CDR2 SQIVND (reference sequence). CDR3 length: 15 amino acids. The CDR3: CASSNRGSGANVLTF. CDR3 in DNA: TGTGCCAGTAGCAACCGCGGCTCTGGGGCCAACGTCCTGACTTTC.

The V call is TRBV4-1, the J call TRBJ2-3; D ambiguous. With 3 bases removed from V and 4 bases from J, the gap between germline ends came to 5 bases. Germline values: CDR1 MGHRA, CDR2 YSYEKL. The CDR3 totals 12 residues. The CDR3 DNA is TGCGCCAGCAGCCATGCTGCAGATACGCAGTATTTT. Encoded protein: CASSHAADTQYF.

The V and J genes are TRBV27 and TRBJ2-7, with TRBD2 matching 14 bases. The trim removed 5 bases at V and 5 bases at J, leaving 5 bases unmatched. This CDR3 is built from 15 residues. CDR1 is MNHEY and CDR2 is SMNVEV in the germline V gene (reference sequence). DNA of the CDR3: TGTGCCAGCAGTCCGGGACTAGCGGGAGTCCACGAGCAGTACTTC. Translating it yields CASSPGLAGVHEQYF.

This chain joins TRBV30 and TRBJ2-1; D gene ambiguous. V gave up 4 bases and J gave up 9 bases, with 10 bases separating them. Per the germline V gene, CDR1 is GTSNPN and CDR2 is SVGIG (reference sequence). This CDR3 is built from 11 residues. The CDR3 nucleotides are TGTGCCTGGATGGGTCCCCCTGAGCAGTTCTTC. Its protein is CAWMGPPEQFF. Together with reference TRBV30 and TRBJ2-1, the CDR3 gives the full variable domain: SQTIHQWPATLVQPVGSPLSLECTVEGTSNPNLYWYRQAAGRGLQLLFYSVGIGQISSEVPQNLSASRPQDRQFILSSKKLLLSDSGFYLCAWMGPPEQFFGPGTRLTVL.

The CDR3 reads CASASDSYEQYF. The DNA for the CDR3 is TGTGCCAGCGCCTCGGACAGCTACGAGCAGTACTTC. This chain connects TRBV7-9 to TRBJ2-7, with D tentatively TRBD1 (6 bases). CDR3 length: 12 amino acids. Germline V gene data show CDR1 as SEHNR and CDR2 as FQNEAQ (reference sequence). V was trimmed by 8 bases and J by 3 bases, leaving 11 bases between them.

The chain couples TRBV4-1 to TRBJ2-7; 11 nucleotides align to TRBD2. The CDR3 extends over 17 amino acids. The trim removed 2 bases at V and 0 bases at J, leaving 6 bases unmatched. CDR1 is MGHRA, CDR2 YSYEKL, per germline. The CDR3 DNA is TGCGCCAGCAGCCAATACTTCACTAGCGGGAGCTCCTACGAGCAGTACTTC. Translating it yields CASSQYFTSGSSYEQYF.

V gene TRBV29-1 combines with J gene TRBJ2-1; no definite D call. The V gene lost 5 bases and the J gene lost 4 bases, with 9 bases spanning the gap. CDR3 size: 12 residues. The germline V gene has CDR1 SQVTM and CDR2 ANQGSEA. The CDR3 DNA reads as TGCAGCGTTTCGACGGAGTACAATGAGCAGTTCTTC. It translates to CSVSTEYNEQFF.

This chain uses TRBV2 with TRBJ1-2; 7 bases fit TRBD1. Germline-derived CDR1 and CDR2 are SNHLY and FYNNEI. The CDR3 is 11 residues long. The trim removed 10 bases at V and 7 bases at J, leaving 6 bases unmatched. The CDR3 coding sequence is TGTGCCATCACATCAGGGGGTGGCTACACCTTC. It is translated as CAITSGGGYTF.

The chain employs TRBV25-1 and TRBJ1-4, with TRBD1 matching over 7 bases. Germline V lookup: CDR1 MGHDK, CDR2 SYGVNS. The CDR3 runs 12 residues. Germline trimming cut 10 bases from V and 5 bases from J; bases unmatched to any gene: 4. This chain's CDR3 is CATTGENEKLFF. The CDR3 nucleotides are TGTGCCACCACAGGGGAAAATGAAAAACTGTTTTTT.

As DNA, the CDR3 is TGCAGCGTTGAAGGCAGGGAGAGTGTAGCTTTCTTT. Its translation: CSVEGRESVAFF. The chain combines TRBV29-1 with TRBJ1-1; D may be TRBD1 (5 bases). The V and J ends lost 1 base and 10 bases respectively, with 13 bases between them. Germline CDR1 and CDR2: SQVTM and ANQGSEA. This CDR3 region has 12 residues. Full variable domain (missing parts from reference TRBV29-1 and TRBJ1-1): SAVISQKPSRDICQRGTSLTIQCQVDSQVTMMFWYRQQPGQSLTLIATANQGSEATYESGFVIDKFPISRPNLTFSTLTVSNMSPEDSSIYLCSVEGRESVAFFGQGTRLTVV.

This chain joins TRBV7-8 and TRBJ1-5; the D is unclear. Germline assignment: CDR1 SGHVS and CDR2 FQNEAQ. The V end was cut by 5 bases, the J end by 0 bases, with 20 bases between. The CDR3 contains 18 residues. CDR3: CASSPNRWRAYSNQPQHF. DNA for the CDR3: TGTGCCAGCAGCCCAAACCGCTGGAGGGCCTATAGCAATCAGCCCCAGCATTTT.